This TCR beta chain came from a study of blood T cell repertoires in COVID-19. Some clones are missing from TCRdb's copy, which holds only in-frame ones; the method was immunoSEQ multiplex PCR. This table has roughly 240,000 clones, more than 80% appearing once. Trimming removed 5 bases at V and 2 bases at J, with 7 bases between. Germline values: CDR1 SNHLY, CDR2 FYNNEI. This CDR3 is 12 amino acids long. The chain carries TRBV2 and TRBJ2-7, with D possibly being TRBD1 (6 bases). Sequenced material: PBMCs or T cells enriched from blood (not recorded which). The receptor was derived from a man aged 50-60 years who had been exposed to COVID-19. Here the CDR3 reads CASSWDTYEQYV. The CDR3 nucleotides read TGTGCCAGCAGTTGGGACACCTACGAGCAGTACGTC.